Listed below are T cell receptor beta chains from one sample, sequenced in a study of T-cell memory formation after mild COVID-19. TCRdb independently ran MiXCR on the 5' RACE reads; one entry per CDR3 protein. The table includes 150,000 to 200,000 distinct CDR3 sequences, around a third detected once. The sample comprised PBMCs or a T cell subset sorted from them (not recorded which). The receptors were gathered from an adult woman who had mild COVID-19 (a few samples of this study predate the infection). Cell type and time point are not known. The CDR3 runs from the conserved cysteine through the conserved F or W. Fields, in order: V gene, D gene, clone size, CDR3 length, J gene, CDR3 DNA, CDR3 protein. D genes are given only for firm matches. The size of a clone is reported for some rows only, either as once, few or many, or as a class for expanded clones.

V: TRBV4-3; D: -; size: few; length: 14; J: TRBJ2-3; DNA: TGCGCCAGCAGCCAAGACCCGGGCACAGATACGCAGTATTTT; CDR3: CASSQDPGTDTQYF
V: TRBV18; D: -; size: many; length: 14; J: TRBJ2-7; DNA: TGTGCCAGCTCGGTGACAGGCCGCTCCTACGAGCAGTACTTC; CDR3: CASSVTGRSYEQYF
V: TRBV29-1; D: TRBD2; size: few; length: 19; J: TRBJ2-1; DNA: TGCAGCGGCAGACCCGGGACTAGCGGGAGGGCTGGGTCCTACAATGAGCAGTTCTTC; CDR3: CSGRPGTSGRAGSYNEQFF
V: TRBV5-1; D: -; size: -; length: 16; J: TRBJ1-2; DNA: TGCGCCAGCAGCTTGGAGGCCAGAGCGAAGGAGTATGGCTACACCTTC; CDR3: CASSLEARAKEYGYTF
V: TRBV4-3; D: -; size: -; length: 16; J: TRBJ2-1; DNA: TGCGCCAGCAGCCACCCGGGCGGAAGCTCCTACAATGAGCAGTTCTTC; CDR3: CASSHPGGSSYNEQFF
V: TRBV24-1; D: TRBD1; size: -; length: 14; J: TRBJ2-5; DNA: TGTGCCACCAGTGACTCGGGACAGCAAGAGACCCAGTACTTC; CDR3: CATSDSGQQETQYF
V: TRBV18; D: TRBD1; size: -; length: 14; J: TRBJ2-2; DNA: TGTGCCATCAACGGGACAGAGAACACCGGGGAGCTGTTTTTT; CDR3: CAINGTENTGELFF
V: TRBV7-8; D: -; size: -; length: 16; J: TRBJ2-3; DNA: TGTGCCAGCAGCGATATGCCCGGGAAGGGGGCAGATACGCAGTATTTT; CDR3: CASSDMPGKGADTQYF
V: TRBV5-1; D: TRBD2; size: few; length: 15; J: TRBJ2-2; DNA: TGCGCCAGCAGCTTTGGACTAGCGAGTGCCGGGGAGCTGTTTTTT; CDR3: CASSFGLASAGELFF
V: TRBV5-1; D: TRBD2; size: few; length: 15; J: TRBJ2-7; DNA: TGCGCCAGCAGCTTGGCCACAGCGGGGGGGGGCGAGCAGTACTTC; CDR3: CASSLATAGGGEQYF
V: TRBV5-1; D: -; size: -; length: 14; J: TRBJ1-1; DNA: TGCGCCAGCAGCTTGGGTACGATGAACACTGAAGCTTTTTTT; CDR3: CASSLGTMNTEAFF
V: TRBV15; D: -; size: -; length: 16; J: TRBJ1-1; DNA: TGTGCCACCAGCAGAGTCATGGTAGGACCTAACACTGAAGCTTTCTTT; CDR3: CATSRVMVGPNTEAFF
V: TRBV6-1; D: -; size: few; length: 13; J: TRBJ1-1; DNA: TGTGCCAGCAGTGAAATAGGGGGCACTGAAGCTTTCTTT; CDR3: CASSEIGGTEAFF
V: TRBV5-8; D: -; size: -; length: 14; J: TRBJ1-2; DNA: TGTGCCAGCAGCACTCGACAGACGAACTATGGCTACACCTTC; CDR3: CASSTRQTNYGYTF
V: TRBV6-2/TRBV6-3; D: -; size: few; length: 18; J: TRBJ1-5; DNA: TGTGCCAGCAGTTACCCGCAGGGGACACACACCTTCAATCAGCCCCAGCATTTT; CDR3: CASSYPQGTHTFNQPQHF
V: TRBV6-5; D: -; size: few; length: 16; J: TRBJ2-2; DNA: TGTGCCAGCAGTTACCAGGATAGACGTTTCACCGGGGAGCTGTTTTTT; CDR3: CASSYQDRRFTGELFF
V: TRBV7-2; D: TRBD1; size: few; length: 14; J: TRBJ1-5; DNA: TGTGCCAGCAGCGCGTCACCCGGGACAGGGGTCCAGCATTTT; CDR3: CASSASPGTGVQHF
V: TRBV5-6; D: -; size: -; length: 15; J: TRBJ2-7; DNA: TGTGCCAGCAGCTTGTGGAGGGGAGTCAGCCACGAGCAGTACTTC; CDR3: CASSLWRGVSHEQYF
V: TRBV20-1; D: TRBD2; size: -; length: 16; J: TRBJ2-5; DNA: TGCAGTGCTAGAGCCCCTAGCGGGAGGGCCTCGGAGACCCAGTACTTC; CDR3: CSARAPSGRASETQYF
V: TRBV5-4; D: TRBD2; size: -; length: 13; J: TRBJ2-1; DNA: TGTGCCAGCAGCTCCAGGACTAGCGAAGAGCAGTTCTTC; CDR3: CASSSRTSEEQFF
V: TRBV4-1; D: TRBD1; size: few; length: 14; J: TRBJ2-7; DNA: TGCGCCAGCAGCCGCGGGACAGGGGGTAGCGAGCAGTACTTC; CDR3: CASSRGTGGSEQYF
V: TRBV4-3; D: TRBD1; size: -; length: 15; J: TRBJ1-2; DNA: TGCGCCAGCAGCGAAGAAGTAGACAGGGCGTATGGCTACACCTTC; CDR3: CASSEEVDRAYGYTF
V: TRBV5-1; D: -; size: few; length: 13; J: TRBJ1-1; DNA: TGCGCCAGCAGCTTGGAACAGGTCGGGCAAGCTTTCTTT; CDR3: CASSLEQVGQAFF
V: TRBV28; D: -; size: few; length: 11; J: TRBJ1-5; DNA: TGTGCCAGCAGTACCAATCAGCCCCAGCATTTT; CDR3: CASSTNQPQHF
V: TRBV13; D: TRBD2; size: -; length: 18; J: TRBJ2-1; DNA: TGTGCCAGCAGCACACGACTAGCGGGAGGGCCCACCTACAATGAGCAGTTCTTC; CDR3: CASSTRLAGGPTYNEQFF
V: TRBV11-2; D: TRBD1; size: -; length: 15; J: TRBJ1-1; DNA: TGTGCCAGCAGCTTCTGGACAGGGGGCGTGACTGAAGCTTTCTTT; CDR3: CASSFWTGGVTEAFF
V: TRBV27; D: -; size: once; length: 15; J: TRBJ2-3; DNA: TGTGCCAGCAAGGATAGTCCCGCTTGGACAGATACGCAGTATTTT; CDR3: CASKDSPAWTDTQYF
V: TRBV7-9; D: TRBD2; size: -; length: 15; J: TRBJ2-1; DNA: TGTGCCAGCAGCTTAAGTAGCGGGACCCACAATGAGCAGTTCTTC; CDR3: CASSLSSGTHNEQFF
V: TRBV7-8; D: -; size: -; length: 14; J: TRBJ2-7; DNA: TGTGCCAGCAGCTCCTTTAGCGATTCCTACGAGCAGTACTTC; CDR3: CASSSFSDSYEQYF
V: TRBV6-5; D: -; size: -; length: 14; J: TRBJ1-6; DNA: TGTGCCAGCAGTGAAGGACTCCAGAATTCACCCCTCCACTTT; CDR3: CASSEGLQNSPLHF
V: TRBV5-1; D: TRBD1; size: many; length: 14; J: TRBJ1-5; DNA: TGCGCCAGCAGCTGGGACAGACAGAATCAGCCCCAGCATTTT; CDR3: CASSWDRQNQPQHF
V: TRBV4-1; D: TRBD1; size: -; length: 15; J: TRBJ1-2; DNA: TGCGCCAGCAGCCAAAGACAGGGGGGAGGCTATGGCTACACCTTC; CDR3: CASSQRQGGGYGYTF
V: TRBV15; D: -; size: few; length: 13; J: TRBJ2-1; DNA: TGTGCCACCAGCAGAGATCCCCAGAATGAGCAGTTCTTC; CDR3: CATSRDPQNEQFF
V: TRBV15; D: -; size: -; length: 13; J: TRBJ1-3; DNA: TGTGCCACCAGCCGGGGGTCCGGAAACACCATATATTTT; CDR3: CATSRGSGNTIYF
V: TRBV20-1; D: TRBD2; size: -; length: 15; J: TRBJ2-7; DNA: TGCAGTGCTAGAGGGGGACTAGCGGGAGGCTACGAGCAGTACTTC; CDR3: CSARGGLAGGYEQYF
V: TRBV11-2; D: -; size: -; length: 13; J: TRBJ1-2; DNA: TGTGCCAGCAGCTTAAGTGGTCAAGGTGGCTACACCTTC; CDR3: CASSLSGQGGYTF
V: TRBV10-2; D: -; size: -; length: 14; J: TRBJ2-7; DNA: TGCGCCAGCAGTGAAGGCCAGTTGACCTACGAGCAGTACTTC; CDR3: CASSEGQLTYEQYF
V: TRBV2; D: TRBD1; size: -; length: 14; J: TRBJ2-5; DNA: TGTGCCAGCAGTGAAGGTGACAGGGGGGAGACCCAGTACTTC; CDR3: CASSEGDRGETQYF
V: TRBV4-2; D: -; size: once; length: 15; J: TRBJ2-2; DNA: TGTGCCAGCAGCTTTCAGGACAGCGGATTTGAGGAGCTGTTTTTT; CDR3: CASSFQDSGFEELFF
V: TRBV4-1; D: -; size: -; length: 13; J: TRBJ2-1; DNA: TGCGCCAGCAGCCAAGAAGGCAGCTATGAGCAGTTCTTC; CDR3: CASSQEGSYEQFF
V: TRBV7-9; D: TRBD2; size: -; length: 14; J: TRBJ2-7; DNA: TGTGCCAGCAGCCAAATCGACCTGGGGGGGGAGCAGTACTTC; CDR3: CASSQIDLGGEQYF
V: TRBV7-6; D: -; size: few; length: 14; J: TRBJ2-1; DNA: TGTGCCAGCAGCTTAGGGCTAGCGAGCGATGAGCAGTTCTTC; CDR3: CASSLGLASDEQFF
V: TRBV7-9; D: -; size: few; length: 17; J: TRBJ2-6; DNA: TGTGCCAGCAGCCCAGAGACAGGGACTGCTGGGGCCAACGTCCTGACTTTC; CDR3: CASSPETGTAGANVLTF
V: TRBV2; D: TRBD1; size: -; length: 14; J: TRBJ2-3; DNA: TGTGCCAGAAATCTGGGACAGCTGATGGGGGCGCAGTATTTT; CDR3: CARNLGQLMGAQYF
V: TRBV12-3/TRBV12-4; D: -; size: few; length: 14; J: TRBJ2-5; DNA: TGTGCCAGCAGTTCTGGGGGCGCGAAAGAGACCCAGTACTTC; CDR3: CASSSGGAKETQYF